A selection of T cell receptor beta chains follows, all from one sample in a study of OX40 agonist ivuxolimab in advanced cancers. Measured with immunoSEQ multiplex PCR; TCRdb has only the in-frame clones, and not every one. The top ten clones hold about 1% of a sample with some 150,000 clones, 90% of them seen once. The sample consisted of CD4+ or CD8+ T cells sorted from blood, taken in a trial of the OX40 agonist ivuxolimab. Receptors were obtained from an adult with an advanced solid tumor such as melanoma, head and neck, liver or kidney cancer. Both conserved end residues are part of each CDR3. Fields, in order: V gene, clone size, D gene, J gene, CDR3 DNA, CDR3 protein. The D gene is left open where the match is weak. Clone size is not always given. Where it is, it says once, few, many or a class for expanded clones.

v_gene: TRBV7-9
abundance: -
d_gene: -
j_gene: TRBJ1-3
CDR3nt: TGTGCCAGCAGCCAAGAGGAAGGCAGTCTAAGCACCATATATTTT
CDR3aa: CASSQEEGSLSTIYF

v_gene: TRBV7-3
abundance: once
d_gene: -
j_gene: TRBJ2-7
CDR3nt: TGTGCCAGCAGCAAAGGAAACCCAGGGGAGGGGCTGTCCTACGAGCAGTACTTC
CDR3aa: CASSKGNPGEGLSYEQYF

v_gene: TRBV18
abundance: few
d_gene: -
j_gene: TRBJ2-2
CDR3nt: TGTGCCAGCTCACCACCGGATCTCGGGGAAACCGGGGAGCTGTTTTTT
CDR3aa: CASSPPDLGETGELFF

v_gene: TRBV4-2
abundance: -
d_gene: -
j_gene: TRBJ1-1
CDR3nt: TGTGCCAGCAGCCAAGATGAGGTAGGGAGTTCTGAAGCTTTCTTT
CDR3aa: CASSQDEVGSSEAFF

v_gene: TRBV7-9
abundance: -
d_gene: -
j_gene: TRBJ2-7
CDR3nt: TGTGCCAGCAGCCGCGGGACACTAACCTACGAGCAGTACTTC
CDR3aa: CASSRGTLTYEQYF

v_gene: TRBV30
abundance: -
d_gene: TRBD1
j_gene: TRBJ2-6
CDR3nt: TGTGCCGGGCAACAGGGGGTCTACCTCTCTGGGGCCAACGTCCTGACTTTC
CDR3aa: CAGQQGVYLSGANVLTF

v_gene: TRBV19
abundance: -
d_gene: TRBD1
j_gene: TRBJ1-1
CDR3nt: TGTGCCAGTAGTATGCGACAGGGCCGCGGGGGCACTGAAGCTTTCTTT
CDR3aa: CASSMRQGRGGTEAFF

v_gene: TRBV20-1
abundance: once
d_gene: -
j_gene: TRBJ1-1
CDR3nt: TGCAGTGCCCTCCGAGGGACTGAAGCTTTCTTT
CDR3aa: CSALRGTEAFF

v_gene: TRBV6-1
abundance: once
d_gene: TRBD2
j_gene: TRBJ2-7
CDR3nt: TGTGCCACGTTGTCAAAGACTAGCGGGGGGTTAGAGCAGTACTTC
CDR3aa: CATLSKTSGGLEQYF

v_gene: TRBV28
abundance: -
d_gene: TRBD1
j_gene: TRBJ1-4
CDR3nt: TGTGCCAGCAGTTTAAGGGGGCGGAATAATGAAAAACTGTTTTTT
CDR3aa: CASSLRGRNNEKLFF

v_gene: TRBV5-3
abundance: -
d_gene: TRBD1
j_gene: TRBJ2-4
CDR3nt: TGTGCCAGAAGCTTGGTCCGCCGCTTCGACAGGGTGGTAAACATTCAGTACTTC
CDR3aa: CARSLVRRFDRVVNIQYF

v_gene: TRBV5-1
abundance: -
d_gene: -
j_gene: TRBJ2-5
CDR3nt: TGCGCCAGCAGCTTGGCCGGACGCGCAGAGACCCAGTACTTC
CDR3aa: CASSLAGRAETQYF

v_gene: TRBV11-2
abundance: -
d_gene: TRBD2
j_gene: TRBJ2-1
CDR3nt: TGTGCCAGCAGCTTCACGGGAGGGGGTGTAGATGAGCAGTTCTTC
CDR3aa: CASSFTGGGVDEQFF

v_gene: TRBV10-3
abundance: -
d_gene: -
j_gene: TRBJ2-3
CDR3nt: TGTGCCATCAGTGGACAGGTAGATACGCAGTATTTT
CDR3aa: CAISGQVDTQYF

v_gene: TRBV18
abundance: -
d_gene: -
j_gene: TRBJ1-1
CDR3nt: TGTGCCAGCTCACCACCGGCGGGGGGCATTGAAGCTTTCTTT
CDR3aa: CASSPPAGGIEAFF

v_gene: TRBV9
abundance: -
d_gene: TRBD1
j_gene: TRBJ2-7
CDR3nt: TGTGCCAGCAGCGTAGACAGGGGGGACTACGAGCAGTACTTC
CDR3aa: CASSVDRGDYEQYF

v_gene: TRBV9
abundance: -
d_gene: -
j_gene: TRBJ1-4
CDR3nt: TGTGCCAGCAGCGCTCAACCGGGACGGGAACCTAATGAAAAACTGTTTTTT
CDR3aa: CASSAQPGREPNEKLFF

v_gene: TRBV19
abundance: -
d_gene: TRBD1
j_gene: TRBJ1-5
CDR3nt: TGTGCCAGTAGTATCGAAGGGGGCGGTCAGCCCCAGCATTTT
CDR3aa: CASSIEGGGQPQHF

v_gene: TRBV10-3
abundance: -
d_gene: TRBD1
j_gene: TRBJ1-5
CDR3nt: TGTGCCATCGGGAATACAGGGGGGAATCAGCCCCAGCATTTT
CDR3aa: CAIGNTGGNQPQHF

v_gene: TRBV5-4
abundance: -
d_gene: TRBD1
j_gene: TRBJ2-3
CDR3nt: TGTGCCAGCAGCTTGGGACAGGGGGGAGGAGGCACAGATACGCAGTATTTT
CDR3aa: CASSLGQGGGGTDTQYF

v_gene: TRBV18
abundance: -
d_gene: TRBD1
j_gene: TRBJ2-5
CDR3nt: TGTGCCAGCTCAAAATCCACCGGGACAGGGGGTATGGAGACCCAGTACTTC
CDR3aa: CASSKSTGTGGMETQYF

v_gene: TRBV6-4
abundance: -
d_gene: TRBD2
j_gene: TRBJ2-1
CDR3nt: TGTGCCAGCAGCTTGACTAGCGGGAGCTACAATGAGCAGTTCTTC
CDR3aa: CASSLTSGSYNEQFF

v_gene: TRBV19
abundance: -
d_gene: -
j_gene: TRBJ1-2
CDR3nt: TGTGCCAGTAGTTTCACTAACTATGGCTACACCTTC
CDR3aa: CASSFTNYGYTF

v_gene: TRBV29-1
abundance: -
d_gene: TRBD1
j_gene: TRBJ1-2
CDR3nt: TGCAGCGCATTCACAGGGGAGGACTATGGCTACACCTTC
CDR3aa: CSAFTGEDYGYTF

v_gene: TRBV7-2
abundance: -
d_gene: -
j_gene: TRBJ1-1
CDR3nt: TGTGCCAGCAGCTTAGCCCTCTCCGTGGACACTGAAGCTTTCTTT
CDR3aa: CASSLALSVDTEAFF

v_gene: TRBV19
abundance: -
d_gene: -
j_gene: TRBJ2-3
CDR3nt: TGTGCCAGTAGTCCTCTAGCCGCGTTGGATACGCAGTATTTT
CDR3aa: CASSPLAALDTQYF

v_gene: TRBV19
abundance: -
d_gene: -
j_gene: TRBJ1-1
CDR3nt: TGTGCCAGTAGTTTCCTGGACCTGGGGGCTTTCTTT
CDR3aa: CASSFLDLGAFF

v_gene: TRBV28
abundance: -
d_gene: -
j_gene: TRBJ1-1
CDR3nt: TGTGCCAGCAGTAACCCGGGGGGGACTGAAGCTTTCTTT
CDR3aa: CASSNPGGTEAFF

v_gene: TRBV27
abundance: -
d_gene: -
j_gene: TRBJ1-4
CDR3nt: TGTGCCAGCAGCCTGGTGTACGGACAGCTCGGTGAAAAACTGTTTTTT
CDR3aa: CASSLVYGQLGEKLFF

v_gene: TRBV12-5
abundance: few
d_gene: -
j_gene: TRBJ2-2
CDR3nt: TGTGCTAGTGGTTTGGGCGATTCCACCGGGGAGCTGTTTTTT
CDR3aa: CASGLGDSTGELFF

v_gene: TRBV7-2
abundance: -
d_gene: TRBD1
j_gene: TRBJ2-3
CDR3nt: TGTGCCGGATCAGGGGGCGGCACAGATACGCAGTATTTT
CDR3aa: CAGSGGGTDTQYF

v_gene: TRBV18
abundance: -
d_gene: TRBD1
j_gene: TRBJ2-7
CDR3nt: TGTGCCAGCTCACCAGGGACAGCCGACGAGCAGTACTTC
CDR3aa: CASSPGTADEQYF

v_gene: TRBV19
abundance: -
d_gene: -
j_gene: TRBJ1-2
CDR3nt: TGTGCCAGTAGTATCCGTCAGGGCGAATGGAATGGCTACACCTTC
CDR3aa: CASSIRQGEWNGYTF

v_gene: TRBV6-5
abundance: once
d_gene: TRBD1
j_gene: TRBJ2-1
CDR3nt: TGTGCCAGCAAACCGGGACAGGGGGCTGGGAATGAGCAGTTCTTC
CDR3aa: CASKPGQGAGNEQFF

v_gene: TRBV27
abundance: -
d_gene: -
j_gene: TRBJ2-5
CDR3nt: TGTGCCAGCTGGGGAAAGCAAGAGACCCAGTACTTC
CDR3aa: CASWGKQETQYF

v_gene: TRBV7-3
abundance: -
d_gene: TRBD2
j_gene: TRBJ2-3
CDR3nt: TGTGCCAGCAGCTTAAGCGGGAGGGGCGGAGTGGGGCAGTATTTT
CDR3aa: CASSLSGRGGVGQYF

v_gene: TRBV5-1
abundance: -
d_gene: -
j_gene: TRBJ1-1
CDR3nt: TGCGCCAGCAGCCGGTGGGGGAACACTGAAGCTTTCTTT
CDR3aa: CASSRWGNTEAFF

v_gene: TRBV7-9
abundance: -
d_gene: -
j_gene: TRBJ1-2
CDR3nt: TGTGCCAGCAGCTCAGCGGAGACGAGGGCCTATGGCTACACCTTC
CDR3aa: CASSSAETRAYGYTF

v_gene: TRBV5-4
abundance: -
d_gene: TRBD2
j_gene: TRBJ2-5
CDR3nt: TGTGCCAGCAGCTTGTACCTAGCGGGAGGGCAAGAGACCCAGTACTTC
CDR3aa: CASSLYLAGGQETQYF

v_gene: TRBV20-1
abundance: -
d_gene: TRBD1
j_gene: TRBJ1-1
CDR3nt: TGCAGTGCTACAGGACAGGTTGGAGCTTTCTTT
CDR3aa: CSATGQVGAFF

v_gene: TRBV11-2
abundance: -
d_gene: -
j_gene: TRBJ1-1
CDR3nt: TGTGCCAGCAGCTTAAGGGGCAGGGACACTGAAGCTTTCTTT
CDR3aa: CASSLRGRDTEAFF

v_gene: TRBV18
abundance: -
d_gene: TRBD1
j_gene: TRBJ1-2
CDR3nt: TGTGCCAGCTCCAGGGGGGCAATGCCAAACTATGGCTACACCTTC
CDR3aa: CASSRGAMPNYGYTF

v_gene: TRBV9
abundance: -
d_gene: -
j_gene: TRBJ2-2
CDR3nt: TGTGCCAGCAGCGCACTACTAGTCCCCGGGGAGCTGTTTTTT
CDR3aa: CASSALLVPGELFF

v_gene: TRBV5-1
abundance: -
d_gene: TRBD2
j_gene: TRBJ2-1
CDR3nt: TGCGCCAGCAGTCTCCGGACTAGCGGGATAAATGAGCAGTTCTTC
CDR3aa: CASSLRTSGINEQFF

v_gene: TRBV2
abundance: -
d_gene: -
j_gene: TRBJ1-2
CDR3nt: TGTGCCATCAATGCGTGGCAATATGGCTACACCTTC
CDR3aa: CAINAWQYGYTF

v_gene: TRBV2
abundance: -
d_gene: TRBD1
j_gene: TRBJ2-5
CDR3nt: TGTGCCAGCAAGGGACAGGGCGAGGAGACCCAGTACTTC
CDR3aa: CASKGQGEETQYF

v_gene: TRBV19
abundance: -
d_gene: -
j_gene: TRBJ2-2
CDR3nt: TGTGCCAGTAGTACAGGGAGGACCACCGGGGAGCTGTTTTTT
CDR3aa: CASSTGRTTGELFF

v_gene: TRBV19
abundance: -
d_gene: -
j_gene: TRBJ2-1
CDR3nt: TGTGCCAGTAGACCTACAGGAGAGTACAATGAGCAGTTCTTC
CDR3aa: CASRPTGEYNEQFF

v_gene: TRBV15
abundance: -
d_gene: TRBD1
j_gene: TRBJ1-2
CDR3nt: TGTGCCACCAGCAGAGATCAGCAGGGGGCTGGTGGCTACACCTTC
CDR3aa: CATSRDQQGAGGYTF

v_gene: TRBV7-9
abundance: -
d_gene: TRBD1
j_gene: TRBJ2-5
CDR3nt: TGTGCCAGCAGCTTCTCTTCAGGGGGAGAGACCCAGTACTTC
CDR3aa: CASSFSSGGETQYF

v_gene: TRBV4-1
abundance: -
d_gene: -
j_gene: TRBJ1-1
CDR3nt: TGCGCCAGCAGCCGGCTGATAACAGGGAACACTGAAGCTTTCTTT
CDR3aa: CASSRLITGNTEAFF

v_gene: TRBV6-5
abundance: -
d_gene: -
j_gene: TRBJ1-1
CDR3nt: TGTGCCAGCAGTAACCGACAGCGAGGGACTGAAGCTTTCTTT
CDR3aa: CASSNRQRGTEAFF

v_gene: TRBV19
abundance: -
d_gene: -
j_gene: TRBJ1-2
CDR3nt: TGTGCCAGTAGCGAGGAGGGCTATGGCTACACCTTC
CDR3aa: CASSEEGYGYTF

v_gene: TRBV9
abundance: -
d_gene: -
j_gene: TRBJ2-3
CDR3nt: TGTGCCAGCAGCGCCCCCCTTCCAGATACGCAGTATTTT
CDR3aa: CASSAPLPDTQYF

v_gene: TRBV11-2
abundance: -
d_gene: -
j_gene: TRBJ1-1
CDR3nt: TGTGCCAGCAGCTTAAGGGGGAACACTGAAGCTTTCTTT
CDR3aa: CASSLRGNTEAFF

v_gene: TRBV10-2
abundance: -
d_gene: TRBD1
j_gene: TRBJ1-5
CDR3nt: TGCGCCAGCAGTGAGTCTGGACAGGGTGAGCATTTT
CDR3aa: CASSESGQGEHF

v_gene: TRBV19
abundance: -
d_gene: -
j_gene: TRBJ1-2
CDR3nt: TGTGCCAGTAGTATGGGAGGACGGGGGATCGGCTACACCTTC
CDR3aa: CASSMGGRGIGYTF